This is a list of T cell receptor beta chains from one sample in a study of T cell repertoires in cytomegalovirus infection. TCRdb re-derived calls from the reads in MiXCR, one entry per CDR3 protein. The sample has under 200,000 distinct CDR3 sequences, 8% to 10% seen once; the top ten hold about 4.6%. Sequencing used PBMCs. Receptor source: a human donor in good health (CMV status not recorded). Some clones in this sample may be carry-over from other donors' samples. The conserved cysteine and the conserved F or W are not part of the CDR3 here. Each record gives: clone size, V gene, CDR3 protein. Clone size, where shown, is once, few, many, or a class for clones that have expanded.

clone_size: few; v_call: TRBV5-1; cdr3_aa: ASSFFGNPYEQY
clone_size: -; v_call: TRBV20-1; cdr3_aa: SARVRDRGTLGDTQY
clone_size: -; v_call: TRBV15; cdr3_aa: ATSREGPSSYNEQF
clone_size: -; v_call: TRBV28; cdr3_aa: ASSPGGAKNIQY
clone_size: many; v_call: TRBV7-8; cdr3_aa: ASSFFSGSADEQF
clone_size: many; v_call: TRBV19; cdr3_aa: ASSPLRTERTGPNQPQH
clone_size: many; v_call: TRBV7-9; cdr3_aa: ASSLSRTDYEQY
clone_size: few; v_call: TRBV24-1; cdr3_aa: ATSPDGGSGYT
clone_size: many; v_call: TRBV7-2; cdr3_aa: ATVLSTEAF
clone_size: many; v_call: TRBV7-2; cdr3_aa: ASSLAAGENYEQY
clone_size: many; v_call: TRBV7-2; cdr3_aa: ASSPSSTSTYEQY
clone_size: many; v_call: TRBV5-8; cdr3_aa: ASSLPDSHSGANVLT
clone_size: few; v_call: TRBV20-1; cdr3_aa: SVGGEQPQH
clone_size: many; v_call: TRBV6-2/TRBV6-3; cdr3_aa: ASRALTGGNQPQH
clone_size: -; v_call: TRBV15; cdr3_aa: ATSRGDYGYT
clone_size: -; v_call: TRBV6-5; cdr3_aa: ASSYQRGITDTQY
clone_size: many; v_call: TRBV20-1; cdr3_aa: SGWDGEQY
clone_size: many; v_call: TRBV7-2; cdr3_aa: ASSLAAGAKNIQY
clone_size: many; v_call: TRBV7-8; cdr3_aa: ASDPRAAGPDTQY
clone_size: -; v_call: TRBV2; cdr3_aa: ASSAGRGEGYT
clone_size: -; v_call: TRBV20-1; cdr3_aa: SAGQTQNIQY
clone_size: few; v_call: TRBV28; cdr3_aa: ASTGRGLYGYT
clone_size: -; v_call: TRBV7-2; cdr3_aa: ASSSSKSEQF
clone_size: many; v_call: TRBV28; cdr3_aa: ASSLVGGLREQY
clone_size: few; v_call: TRBV29-1; cdr3_aa: SVDLVAEAF
clone_size: many; v_call: TRBV6-1; cdr3_aa: ASSEGGRRGGYT
clone_size: many; v_call: TRBV7-2; cdr3_aa: ASSPTGSYGYT
clone_size: many; v_call: TRBV7-9; cdr3_aa: ASSLTSSYNEQF
clone_size: few; v_call: TRBV6-2/TRBV6-3; cdr3_aa: ASKESGGPYEQY
clone_size: -; v_call: TRBV10-3; cdr3_aa: AISRSIQGVFDYGYT
clone_size: -; v_call: TRBV12-3/TRBV12-4; cdr3_aa: ASGASRGGEQF
clone_size: many; v_call: TRBV7-2; cdr3_aa: ASSTAGSGRGSNQPQH
clone_size: many; v_call: TRBV28; cdr3_aa: ASSFYGASSGEQY